These 11 T cell receptor beta chains were all obtained from the same sample, sequenced in a study of early T cells in non-severe SARS-CoV-2 infection. TCRdb reanalysed the 5' RACE reads using MiXCR and keeps one entry per CDR3 protein. Here the sample spans tens of thousands of distinct CDR3 sequences, roughly a tenth being singletons. The sample was whole blood. The receptors come from an adult who was a healthcare worker with PCR-confirmed SARS-CoV-2 infection or an uninfected control (not recorded which).

The CDR3 DNA reads as TGCGCCAGCAGCCAAAGGACAGGGTTAAGCTCCTATAATTCACCCCTCCACTTT. The encoded protein is CASSQRTGLSSYNSPLHF. V gene TRBV4-3 combines with J gene TRBJ1-6; 8 bases map to TRBD1. The CDR3 is 18 residues long. CDR1 LGHNA and CDR2 YSLEER come from the germline V gene. V gave up 2 bases and J gave up 0 bases; unmatched junction bases: 6.

In its sample, this clonotype was seen a few times. V is TRBV2 and J is TRBJ2-5, with 10 bases matching TRBD2. CDR3 length equals 15 residues. The trim removed 4 bases at V and 0 bases at J, leaving 2 bases unmatched. The germline CDR1 and CDR2 sequences are SNHLY and FYNNEI. Here the CDR3 DNA reads TGTGCCAGCAGTGGCCTAGCGGGGGACCAAGAGACCCAGTACTTC. Protein: CASSGLAGDQETQYF.

This clonotype was counted a few times. This chain connects TRBV20-1 to TRBJ2-3; D not certain. In germline, CDR1 is DFQATT, CDR2 SNEGSKA (reference sequence). The CDR3 is made up of 15 amino acids. The germline V and J ends were trimmed by 2 bases and 2 bases, with 14 bases remaining between them. In DNA form, the CDR3 reads TGCAGTGCTAGACTCCGCCCAAGAGACACAGATACGCAGTATTTT. Its translation is CSARLRPRDTDTQYF.

This clonotype was observed a few times. Compared with germline, one end of the junction differs, possibly owing to a read error. V is TRBV7-3 and J is TRBJ2-6, with a weak D call TRBD1 (6 bases). This CDR3 is 17 amino acids long. The germline CDR1 and CDR2 sequences are SGHTA and FQGTGA. This CDR3 reads CASSSNTGLTGTNVLTF. DNA of the CDR3: TGTGCCAGCAGCTCCAACACAGGGCTGACTGGGACCAACGTCCTGACTTTC. Looking up the rest from reference TRBV7-3 and TRBJ2-6 gives the full variable domain: GAGVSQTPSNKVTEKGKYVELRCDPISGHTALYWYRQSLGQGPEFLIYFQGTGAADDSGLPNDRFFAVRPEGSVSTLKIQRTERGDSAVYLCASSSNTGLTGTNVLTFGAGSRLTVL.

This clonotype was counted many times. This sequence joins TRBV2 and TRBJ1-3; TRBD1 agrees at 7 bases. The germline V gene has CDR1 SNHLY and CDR2 FYNNEI. V lost 6 bases, J lost 0 bases, and 5 bases stayed unmatched. The length of the CDR3 is 15 residues. The CDR3 loop is CASRRDSGSGNTIYF. The DNA of the CDR3 is TGTGCCAGCAGGAGGGACAGCGGCTCTGGAAACACCATATATTTT.

The chain uses TRBV20-1 and TRBJ1-1; TRBD1 matches 7 bases. J lost 10 bases, V lost 7 bases, and 9 bases had no gene match. The CDR3 has 11 residues. Germline assignment: CDR1 DFQATT and CDR2 SNEGSKA (reference sequence). CDR3 region: CSGENRGPAFF. CDR3 nucleotides: TGCAGTGGCGAAAACAGGGGACCAGCTTTCTTT.

This clonotype was detected many times. This chain joins TRBV27 and TRBJ2-7; perhaps TRBD2 as D (7 bases). In germline, CDR1 is MNHEY, CDR2 SMNVEV (reference sequence). V lost 0 bases and J 2 bases, leaving 11 bases between the germline ends. CDR3 length: 15 residues. CDR3 sequence: CASSLSGGATYEQYF. The CDR3 nucleotides read TGTGCCAGCAGTTTATCTGGGGGGGCCACCTACGAGCAGTACTTC.

V gene TRBV27 combines with J gene TRBJ1-5; 11 bases line up with TRBD1. J was trimmed by 9 bases and V by 6 bases; bases with no gene match: 10. This CDR3 has 15 residues. Germline values: CDR1 MNHEY, CDR2 SMNVEV (reference sequence). CDR3 DNA sequence: TGTGCCAGCAGGTTGGACAGGGGGCCCGAAAGGCCCCAGCATTTT. Its translation is CASRLDRGPERPQHF.

The V gene is TRBV11-3, the J gene TRBJ2-3, with 13 nucleotides matching TRBD2. Germline CDR1 and CDR2: SGHNT and YENEEA. CDR3 length: 16 amino acids. Germline trimming cut 4 bases from V and 2 bases from J; bases unmatched to any gene: 3. CDR3 bases: TGTGCCAGCAGCTCAGGACTAGCGGGGGCCACAGATACGCAGTATTTT. Its translation is CASSSGLAGATDTQYF.

This clonotype was observed a handful of times. The chain has TRBV19 and TRBJ2-3; D possibly corresponds to TRBD2 (6 bases). CDR1 and CDR2 from the germline V gene are LNHDA and SQIVND (reference sequence). V was trimmed by 8 bases and J by 0 bases, leaving 15 bases between them. CDR3 length: 15 residues. In DNA, the CDR3 is TGTGCCAGTGGGGGGTCCGGTACTAGCACAGATACGCAGTATTTT. Amino acids: CASGGSGTSTDTQYF.

The chain combines TRBV28 with TRBJ2-1; D gene uncertain. V was shortened by 3 bases and J by 8 bases, with 2 bases between the two germline ends. The CDR3 totals 10 residues. CDR1 and CDR2 from the germline V gene are MDHEN and SYDVKM. CDR3 bases: TGTGCCAGCAGTTTGGATGAGCAGTTCTTC. This codes for CASSLDEQFF.